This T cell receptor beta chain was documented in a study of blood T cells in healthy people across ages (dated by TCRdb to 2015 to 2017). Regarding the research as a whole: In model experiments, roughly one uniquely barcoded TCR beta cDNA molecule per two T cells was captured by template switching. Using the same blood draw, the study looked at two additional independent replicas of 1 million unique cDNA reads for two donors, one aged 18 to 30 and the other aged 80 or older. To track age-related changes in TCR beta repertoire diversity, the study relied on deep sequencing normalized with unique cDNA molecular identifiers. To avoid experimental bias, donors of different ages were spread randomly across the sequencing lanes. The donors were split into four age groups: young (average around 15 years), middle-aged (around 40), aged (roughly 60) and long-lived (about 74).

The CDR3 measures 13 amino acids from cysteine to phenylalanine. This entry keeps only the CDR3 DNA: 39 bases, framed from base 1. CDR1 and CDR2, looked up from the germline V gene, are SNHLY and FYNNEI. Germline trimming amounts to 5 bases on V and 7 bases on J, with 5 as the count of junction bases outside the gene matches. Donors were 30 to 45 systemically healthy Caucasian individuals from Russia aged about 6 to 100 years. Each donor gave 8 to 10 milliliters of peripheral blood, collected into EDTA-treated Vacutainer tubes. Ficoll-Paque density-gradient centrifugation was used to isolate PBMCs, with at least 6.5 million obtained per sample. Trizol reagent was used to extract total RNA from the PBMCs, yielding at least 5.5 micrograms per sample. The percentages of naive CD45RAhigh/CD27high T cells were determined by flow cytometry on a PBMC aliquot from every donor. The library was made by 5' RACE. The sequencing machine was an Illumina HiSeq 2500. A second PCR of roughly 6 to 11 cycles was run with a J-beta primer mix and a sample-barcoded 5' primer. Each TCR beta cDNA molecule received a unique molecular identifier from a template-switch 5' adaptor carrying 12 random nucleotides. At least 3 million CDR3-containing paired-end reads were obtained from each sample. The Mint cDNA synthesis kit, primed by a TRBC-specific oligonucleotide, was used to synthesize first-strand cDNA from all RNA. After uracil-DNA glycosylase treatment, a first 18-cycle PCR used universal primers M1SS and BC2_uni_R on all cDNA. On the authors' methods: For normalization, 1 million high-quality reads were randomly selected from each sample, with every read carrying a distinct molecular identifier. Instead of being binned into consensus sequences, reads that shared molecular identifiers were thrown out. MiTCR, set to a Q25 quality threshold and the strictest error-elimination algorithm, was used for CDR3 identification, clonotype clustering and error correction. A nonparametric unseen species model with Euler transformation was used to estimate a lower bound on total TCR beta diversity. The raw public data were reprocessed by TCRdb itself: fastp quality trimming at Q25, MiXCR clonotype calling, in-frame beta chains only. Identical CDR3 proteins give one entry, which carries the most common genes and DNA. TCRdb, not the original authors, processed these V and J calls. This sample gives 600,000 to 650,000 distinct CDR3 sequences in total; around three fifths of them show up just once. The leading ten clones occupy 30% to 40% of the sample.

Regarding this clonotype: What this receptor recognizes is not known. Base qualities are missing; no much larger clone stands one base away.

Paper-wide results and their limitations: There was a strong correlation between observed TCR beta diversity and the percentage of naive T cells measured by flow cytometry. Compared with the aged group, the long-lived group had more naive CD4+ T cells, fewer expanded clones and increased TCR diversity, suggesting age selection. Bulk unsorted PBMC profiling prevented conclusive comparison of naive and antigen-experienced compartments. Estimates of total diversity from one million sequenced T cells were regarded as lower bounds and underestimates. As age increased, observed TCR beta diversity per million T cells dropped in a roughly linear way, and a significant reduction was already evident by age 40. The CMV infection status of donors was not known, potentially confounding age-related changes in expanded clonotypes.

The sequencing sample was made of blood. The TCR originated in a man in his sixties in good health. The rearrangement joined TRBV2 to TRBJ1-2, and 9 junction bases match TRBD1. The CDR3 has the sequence CASSHRDRAGYTF. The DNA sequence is TGTGCCAGCAGTCACCGGGACAGGGCTGGCTACACCTTC.